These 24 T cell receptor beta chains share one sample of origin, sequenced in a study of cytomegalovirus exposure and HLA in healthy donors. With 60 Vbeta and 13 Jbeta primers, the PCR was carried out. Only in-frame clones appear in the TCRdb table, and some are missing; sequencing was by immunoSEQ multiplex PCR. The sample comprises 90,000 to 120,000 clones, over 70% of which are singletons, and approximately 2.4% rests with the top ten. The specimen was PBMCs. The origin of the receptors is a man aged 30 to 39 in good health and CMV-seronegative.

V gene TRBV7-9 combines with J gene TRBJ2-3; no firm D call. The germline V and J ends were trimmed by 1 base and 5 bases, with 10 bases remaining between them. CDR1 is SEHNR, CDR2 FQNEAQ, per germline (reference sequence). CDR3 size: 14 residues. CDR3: CASSLVMPGDTQYF. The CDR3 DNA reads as TGTGCCAGCAGCTTAGTGATGCCGGGAGATACGCAGTATTTT.

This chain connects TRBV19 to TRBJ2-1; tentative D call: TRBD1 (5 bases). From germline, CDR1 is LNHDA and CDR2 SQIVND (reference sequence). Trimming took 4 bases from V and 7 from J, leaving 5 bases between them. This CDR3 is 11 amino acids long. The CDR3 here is CASSTGNEQFF. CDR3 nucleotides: TGTGCCAGTAGTACAGGGAATGAGCAGTTCTTC.

The CDR3 DNA follows: TGTGCCAGCAGCGTAGGGCAGTACTATGGCTACACCTTC. Amino acids: CASSVGQYYGYTF. The chain joins TRBV9 to TRBJ1-2, with D uncertain. The CDR3 contains 13 residues. The V end was cut by 0 bases, the J end by 3 bases, with 6 bases between. Germline CDR1 is SGDLS and CDR2 is YYNGEE. The entire variable domain, with the rest obtained from reference TRBV9 and TRBJ1-2, is as follows: DSGVTQTPKHLITATGQRVTLRCSPRSGDLSVYWYQQSLDQGLQFLIQYYNGEERAKGNILERFSAQQFPDLHSELNLSSLELGDSALYFCASSVGQYYGYTFGSGTRLTVV.

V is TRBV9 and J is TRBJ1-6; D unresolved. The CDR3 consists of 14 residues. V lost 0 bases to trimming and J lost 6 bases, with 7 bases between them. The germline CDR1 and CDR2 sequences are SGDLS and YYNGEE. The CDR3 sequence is CASSVGLSNSPLHF. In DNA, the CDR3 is TGTGCCAGCAGCGTAGGACTCTCTAATTCACCCCTCCACTTT.

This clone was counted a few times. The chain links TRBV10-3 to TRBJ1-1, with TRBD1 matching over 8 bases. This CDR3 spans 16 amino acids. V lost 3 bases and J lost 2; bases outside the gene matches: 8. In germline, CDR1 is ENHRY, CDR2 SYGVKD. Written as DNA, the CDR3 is TGTGCCATCAGTGATGCAACAGGGGGGCCTAACACTGAAGCTTTCTTT. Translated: CAISDATGGPNTEAFF.

As DNA, the CDR3 is TGTGCCTCACTAGCTTACTACGAGCAGTACTTC. This translates into CASLAYYEQYF. The V and J genes are TRBV30 and TRBJ2-7; the D gene is possibly TRBD2 (6 bases). Germline values: CDR1 GTSNPN, CDR2 SVGIG (reference sequence). Trimming removed 7 bases from V and 3 bases from J, with 10 bases in between. The CDR3 has 11 amino acids. The variable domain in full, with the rest retrieved from reference TRBV30 and TRBJ2-7, is SQTIHQWPATLVQPVGSPLSLECTVEGTSNPNLYWYRQAAGRGLQLLFYSVGIGQISSEVPQNLSASRPQDRQFILSSKKLLLSDSGFYLCASLAYYEQYFGPGTRLTVT.

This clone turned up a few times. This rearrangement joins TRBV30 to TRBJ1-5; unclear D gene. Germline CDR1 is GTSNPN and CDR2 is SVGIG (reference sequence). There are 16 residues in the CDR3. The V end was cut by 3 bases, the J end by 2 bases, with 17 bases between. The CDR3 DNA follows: TGTGCCTGGAGCCGGACTCGGCGTGGCGGCAATCAGCCCCAGCATTTT. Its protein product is CAWSRTRRGGNQPQHF.

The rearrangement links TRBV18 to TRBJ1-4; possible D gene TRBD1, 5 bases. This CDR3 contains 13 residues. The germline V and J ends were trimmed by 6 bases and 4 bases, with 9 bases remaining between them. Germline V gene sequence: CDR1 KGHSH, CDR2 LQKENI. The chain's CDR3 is CASSRQGNEKLFF. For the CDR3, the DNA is TGTGCCAGCTCTCGTCAGGGTAATGAAAAACTGTTTTTT. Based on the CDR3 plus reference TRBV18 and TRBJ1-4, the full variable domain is NAGVMQNPRHLVRRRGQEARLRCSPMKGHSHVYWYRQLPEEGLKFMVYLQKENIIDESGMPKERFSAEFPKEGPSILRIQQVVRGDSAAYFCASSRQGNEKLFFGSGTQLSVL.

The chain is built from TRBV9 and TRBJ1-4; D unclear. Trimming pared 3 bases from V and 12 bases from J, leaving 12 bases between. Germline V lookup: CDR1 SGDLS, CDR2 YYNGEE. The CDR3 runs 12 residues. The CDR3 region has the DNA TGTGCCAGCAGCGGTCCCTCCGGGGAACTGTTTTTT. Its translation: CASSGPSGELFF.

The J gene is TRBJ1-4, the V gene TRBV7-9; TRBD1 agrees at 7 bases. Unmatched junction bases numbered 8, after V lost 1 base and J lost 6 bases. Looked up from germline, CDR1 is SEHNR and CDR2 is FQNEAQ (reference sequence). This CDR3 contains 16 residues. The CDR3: CASSLVRLDRDEKLFF. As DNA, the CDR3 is TGTGCCAGCAGCTTAGTCCGCCTCGACAGGGATGAAAAACTGTTTTTT. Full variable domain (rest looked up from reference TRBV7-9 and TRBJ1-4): DTGVSQNPRHKITKRGQNVTFRCDPISEHNRLYWYRQTLGQGPEFLTYFQNEAQLEKSRLLSDRFSAERPKGSFSTLEIQRTEQGDSAMYLCASSLVRLDRDEKLFFGSGTQLSVL.

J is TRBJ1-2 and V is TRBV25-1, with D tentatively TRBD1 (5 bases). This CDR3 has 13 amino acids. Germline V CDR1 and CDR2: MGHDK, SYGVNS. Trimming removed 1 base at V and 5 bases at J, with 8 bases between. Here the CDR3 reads CASSELRGYGYTF. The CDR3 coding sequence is TGTGCCAGCAGTGAATTGCGGGGGTATGGCTACACCTTC.

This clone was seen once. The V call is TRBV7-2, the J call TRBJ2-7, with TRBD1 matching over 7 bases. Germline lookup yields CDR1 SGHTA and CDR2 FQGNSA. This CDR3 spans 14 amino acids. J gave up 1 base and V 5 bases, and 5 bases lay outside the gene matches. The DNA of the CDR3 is TGTGCCAGCAGCCCGGACAGGCGATCCTACGAGCAGTACTTC. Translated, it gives CASSPDRRSYEQYF.

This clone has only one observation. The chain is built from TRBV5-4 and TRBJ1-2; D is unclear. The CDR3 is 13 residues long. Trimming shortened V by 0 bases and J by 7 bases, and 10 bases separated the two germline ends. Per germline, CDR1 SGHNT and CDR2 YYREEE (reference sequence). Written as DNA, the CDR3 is TGTGCCAGCAGCTTGGCAGCGTCAGCTGGCTACACCTTC. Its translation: CASSLAASAGYTF.

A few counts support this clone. The CDR3 protein is CASSGMIAGAEFF. The CDR3 DNA reads TGTGCCAGCAGTGGCATGATAGCGGGGGCTGAGTTCTTC. V gene TRBV2 combines with J gene TRBJ2-1, with 9 bases fitting TRBD2. After removal of 4 bases from V and 14 bases from J, the junction contained 9 bases not matched to a gene. The germline CDR1 and CDR2 sequences are SNHLY and FYNNEI. The CDR3 spans 13 residues.

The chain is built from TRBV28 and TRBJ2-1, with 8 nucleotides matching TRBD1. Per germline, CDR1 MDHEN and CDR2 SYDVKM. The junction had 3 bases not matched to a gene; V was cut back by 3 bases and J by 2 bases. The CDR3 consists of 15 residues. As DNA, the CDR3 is TGTGCCAGCAGTTTGGGACAGGAGCCCTACAATGAGCAGTTCTTC. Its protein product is CASSLGQEPYNEQFF.

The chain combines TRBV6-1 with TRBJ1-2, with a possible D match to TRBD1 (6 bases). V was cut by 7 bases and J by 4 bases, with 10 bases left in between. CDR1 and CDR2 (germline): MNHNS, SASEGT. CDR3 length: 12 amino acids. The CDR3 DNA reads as TGTGCCAGCACCCGGACAGCCTATGGCTACACCTTC. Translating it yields CASTRTAYGYTF.

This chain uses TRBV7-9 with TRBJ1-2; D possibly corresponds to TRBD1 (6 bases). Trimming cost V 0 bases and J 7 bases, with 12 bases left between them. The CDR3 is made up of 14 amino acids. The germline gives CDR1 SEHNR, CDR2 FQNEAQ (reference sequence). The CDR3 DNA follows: TGTGCCAGCAGCTTAGCGGGCAGGGGAGCTGGCTACACCTTC. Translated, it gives CASSLAGRGAGYTF.

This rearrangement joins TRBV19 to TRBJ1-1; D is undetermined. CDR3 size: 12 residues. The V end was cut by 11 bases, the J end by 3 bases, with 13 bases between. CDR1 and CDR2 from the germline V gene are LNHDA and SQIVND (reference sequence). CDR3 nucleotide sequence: TGTGCCTCCAACCTGGCGGACACTGAAGCTTTCTTT. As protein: CASNLADTEAFF.

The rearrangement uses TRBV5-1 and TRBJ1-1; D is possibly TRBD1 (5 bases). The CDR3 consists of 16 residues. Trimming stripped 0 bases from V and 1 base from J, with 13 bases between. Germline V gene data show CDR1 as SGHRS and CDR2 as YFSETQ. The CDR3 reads CASSLAGGGWNTEAFF. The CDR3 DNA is TGCGCCAGCAGCTTGGCTGGGGGAGGGTGGAACACTGAAGCTTTCTTT.

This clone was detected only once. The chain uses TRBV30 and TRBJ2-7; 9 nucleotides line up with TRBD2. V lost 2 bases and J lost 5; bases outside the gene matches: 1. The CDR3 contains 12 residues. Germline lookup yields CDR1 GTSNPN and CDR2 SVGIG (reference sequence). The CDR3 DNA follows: TGTGCCTGGAGTCGACTAGCGGACGAGCAGTACTTC. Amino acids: CAWSRLADEQYF.

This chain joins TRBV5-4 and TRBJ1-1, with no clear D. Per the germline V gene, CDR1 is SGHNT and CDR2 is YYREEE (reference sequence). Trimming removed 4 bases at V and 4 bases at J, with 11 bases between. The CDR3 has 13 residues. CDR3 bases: TGTGCCAGCAGCCTTGGTCTGGCCACTGAAGCTTTCTTT. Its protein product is CASSLGLATEAFF.

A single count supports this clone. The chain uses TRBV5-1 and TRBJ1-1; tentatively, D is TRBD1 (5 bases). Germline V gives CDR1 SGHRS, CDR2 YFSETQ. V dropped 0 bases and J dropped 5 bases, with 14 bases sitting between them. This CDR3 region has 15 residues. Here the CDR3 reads CASSLEGQGLTEAFF. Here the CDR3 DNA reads TGCGCCAGCAGCTTGGAGGGGCAGGGTCTGACTGAAGCTTTCTTT. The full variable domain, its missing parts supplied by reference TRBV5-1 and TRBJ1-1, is KAGVTQTPRYLIKTRGQQVTLSCSPISGHRSVSWYQQTPGQGLQFLFEYFSETQRNKGNFPGRFSGRQFSNSRSEMNVSTLELGDSALYLCASSLEGQGLTEAFFGQGTRLTVV.

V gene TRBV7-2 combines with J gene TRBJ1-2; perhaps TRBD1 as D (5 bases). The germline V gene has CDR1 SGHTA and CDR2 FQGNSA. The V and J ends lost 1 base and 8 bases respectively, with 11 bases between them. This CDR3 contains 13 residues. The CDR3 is CASSLGQGGGYTF. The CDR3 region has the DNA TGTGCCAGCAGCTTAGGCCAGGGTGGCGGCTACACCTTC.

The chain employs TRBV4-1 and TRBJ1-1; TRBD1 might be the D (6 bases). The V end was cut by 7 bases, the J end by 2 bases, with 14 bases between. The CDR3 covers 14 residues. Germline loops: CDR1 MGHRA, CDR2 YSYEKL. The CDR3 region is CASTLDRTNTEAFF. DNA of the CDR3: TGCGCCAGCACCCTAGACAGGACTAACACTGAAGCTTTCTTT.